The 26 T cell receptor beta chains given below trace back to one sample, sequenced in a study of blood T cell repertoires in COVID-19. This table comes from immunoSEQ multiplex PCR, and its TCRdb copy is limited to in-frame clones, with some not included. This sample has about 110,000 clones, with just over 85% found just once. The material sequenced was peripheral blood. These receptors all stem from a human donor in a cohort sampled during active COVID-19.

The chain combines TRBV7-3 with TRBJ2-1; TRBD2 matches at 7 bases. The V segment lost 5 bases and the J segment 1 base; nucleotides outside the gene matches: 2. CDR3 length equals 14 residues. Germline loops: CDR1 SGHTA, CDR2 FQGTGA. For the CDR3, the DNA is TGTGCCAGCAGCCCAGCGGGATCCTACAATGAGCAGTTCTTC. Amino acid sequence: CASSPAGSYNEQFF. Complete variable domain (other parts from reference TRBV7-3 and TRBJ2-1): GAGVSQTPSNKVTEKGKYVELRCDPISGHTALYWYRQSLGQGPEFLIYFQGTGAADDSGLPNDRFFAVRPEGSVSTLKIQRTERGDSAVYLCASSPAGSYNEQFFGPGTRLTVL.

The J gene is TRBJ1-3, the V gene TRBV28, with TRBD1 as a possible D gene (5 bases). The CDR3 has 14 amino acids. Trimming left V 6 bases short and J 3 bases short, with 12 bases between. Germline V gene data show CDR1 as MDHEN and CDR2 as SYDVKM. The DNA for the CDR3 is TGTGCCAGCAGGATTACAGGATTTGGAAACACCATATATTTT. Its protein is CASRITGFGNTIYF.

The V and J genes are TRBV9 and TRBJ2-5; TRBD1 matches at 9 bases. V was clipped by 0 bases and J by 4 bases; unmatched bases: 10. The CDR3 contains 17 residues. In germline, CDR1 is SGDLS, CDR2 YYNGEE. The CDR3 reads CASSVGILDRGRETQYF. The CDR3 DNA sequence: TGTGCCAGCAGCGTAGGAATCCTGGACAGGGGCCGAGAGACCCAGTACTTC.

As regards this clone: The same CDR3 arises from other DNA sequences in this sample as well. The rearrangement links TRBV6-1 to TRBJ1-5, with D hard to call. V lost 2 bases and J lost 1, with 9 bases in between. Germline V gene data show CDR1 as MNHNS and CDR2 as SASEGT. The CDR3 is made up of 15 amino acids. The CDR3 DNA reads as TGTGCCAGCAGTGAACCGGGGATAAGCAATCAGCCCCAGCATTTT. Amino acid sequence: CASSEPGISNQPQHF.

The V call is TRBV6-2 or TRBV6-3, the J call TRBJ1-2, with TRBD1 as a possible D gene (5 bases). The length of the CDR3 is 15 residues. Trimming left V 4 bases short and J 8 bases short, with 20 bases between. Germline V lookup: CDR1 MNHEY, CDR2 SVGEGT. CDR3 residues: CASSSPSLRGGGYTF. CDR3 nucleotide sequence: TGTGCCAGCAGTTCCCCGTCACTAAGGGGAGGGGGCTACACCTTC.

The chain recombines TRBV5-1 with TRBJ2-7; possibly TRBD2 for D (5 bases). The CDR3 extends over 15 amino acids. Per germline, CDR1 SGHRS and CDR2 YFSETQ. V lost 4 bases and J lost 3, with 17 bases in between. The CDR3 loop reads CASSEGELPYYEQYF. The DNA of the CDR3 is TGCGCCAGCAGCGAGGGAGAACTGCCTTACTACGAGCAGTACTTC.

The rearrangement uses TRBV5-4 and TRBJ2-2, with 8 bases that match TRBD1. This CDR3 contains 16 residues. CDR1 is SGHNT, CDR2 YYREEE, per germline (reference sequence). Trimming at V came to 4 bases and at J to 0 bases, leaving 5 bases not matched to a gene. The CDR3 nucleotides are TGTGCCAGCAGCCCGTGGGGACAGGCGAACACCGGGGAGCTGTTTTTT. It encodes CASSPWGQANTGELFF.

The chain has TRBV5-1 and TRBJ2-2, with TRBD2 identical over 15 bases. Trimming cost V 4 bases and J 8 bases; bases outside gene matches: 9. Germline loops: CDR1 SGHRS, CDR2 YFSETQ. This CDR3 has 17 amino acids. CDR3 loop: CASSALPGLAGGGELFF. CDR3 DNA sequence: TGCGCCAGCAGCGCCCTACCGGGACTAGCGGGAGGAGGGGAGCTGTTTTTT.

The CDR3: CASSSLEGSYGYTF. The CDR3 DNA sequence: TGCGCCAGCAGCTCCTTGGAGGGGAGCTATGGCTACACCTTC. The chain links TRBV5-1 to TRBJ1-2; the D gene is possibly TRBD1 (5 bases). The CDR3 sequence is 14 residues long. Germline V gene sequence: CDR1 SGHRS, CDR2 YFSETQ. The V end was cut by 3 bases, the J end by 4 bases, with 13 bases between.

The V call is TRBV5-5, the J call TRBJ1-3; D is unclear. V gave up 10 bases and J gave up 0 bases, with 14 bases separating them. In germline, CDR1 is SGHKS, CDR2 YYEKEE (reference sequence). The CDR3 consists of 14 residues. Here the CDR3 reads CASAPVDSGNTIYF. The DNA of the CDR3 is TGTGCCTCTGCTCCAGTCGACTCTGGAAACACCATATATTTT.

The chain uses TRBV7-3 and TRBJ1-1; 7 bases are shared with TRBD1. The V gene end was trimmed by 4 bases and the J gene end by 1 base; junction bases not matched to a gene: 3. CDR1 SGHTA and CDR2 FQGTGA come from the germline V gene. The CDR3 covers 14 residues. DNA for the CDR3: TGTGCCAGCAGCTGGGACAGCCAGAACACTGAAGCTTTCTTT. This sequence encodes CASSWDSQNTEAFF.

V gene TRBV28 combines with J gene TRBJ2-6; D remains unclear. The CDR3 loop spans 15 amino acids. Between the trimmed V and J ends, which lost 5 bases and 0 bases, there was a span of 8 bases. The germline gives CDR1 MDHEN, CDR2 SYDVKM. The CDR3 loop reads CASSPQFSGANVLTF. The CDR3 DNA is TGTGCCAGCAGTCCCCAGTTCTCTGGGGCCAACGTCCTGACTTTC.

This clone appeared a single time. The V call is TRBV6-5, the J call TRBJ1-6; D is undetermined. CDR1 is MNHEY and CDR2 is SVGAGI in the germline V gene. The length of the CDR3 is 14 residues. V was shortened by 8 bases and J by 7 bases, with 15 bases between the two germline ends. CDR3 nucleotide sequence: TGTGCCAGCGGCGGAGGGCGTCCCAATTCACCCCTCCACTTT. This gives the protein CASGGGRPNSPLHF.

CDR3 sequence: CASSSGQGFGYGYTF. CDR3 in DNA: TGCGCCAGCAGCTCTGGACAGGGATTTGGGTATGGCTACACCTTC. The chain is built from TRBV5-1 and TRBJ1-2; 8 nucleotides line up with TRBD1. Looked up from germline, CDR1 is SGHRS and CDR2 is YFSETQ. V lost 3 bases and J lost 5; bases outside the gene matches: 9. The CDR3 loop spans 15 amino acids. Filled out from reference TRBV5-1 and TRBJ1-2, the complete variable domain reads KAGVTQTPRYLIKTRGQQVTLSCSPISGHRSVSWYQQTPGQGLQFLFEYFSETQRNKGNFPGRFSGRQFSNSRSEMNVSTLELGDSALYLCASSSGQGFGYGYTFGSGTRLTVV.

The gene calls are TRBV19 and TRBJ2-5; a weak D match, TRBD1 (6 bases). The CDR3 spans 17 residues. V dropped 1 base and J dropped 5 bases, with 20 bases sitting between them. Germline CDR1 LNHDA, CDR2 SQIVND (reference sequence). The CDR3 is CASSIGFRLGTWETQYF. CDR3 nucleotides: TGTGCCAGTAGTATAGGCTTCAGGCTAGGGACATGGGAGACCCAGTACTTC.

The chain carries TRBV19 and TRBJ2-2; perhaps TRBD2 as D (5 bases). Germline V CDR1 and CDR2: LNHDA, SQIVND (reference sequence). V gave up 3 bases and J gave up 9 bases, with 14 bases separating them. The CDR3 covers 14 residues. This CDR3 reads CASSMQSRGRELFF. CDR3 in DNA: TGTGCCAGTAGTATGCAGTCCCGAGGGCGGGAGCTGTTTTTT.

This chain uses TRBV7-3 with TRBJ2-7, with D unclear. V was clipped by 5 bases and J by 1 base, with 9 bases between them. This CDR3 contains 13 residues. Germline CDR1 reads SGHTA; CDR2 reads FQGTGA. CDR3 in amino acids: CASSLDLSYEQYF. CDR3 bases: TGTGCCAGCAGCCTAGACCTTTCCTACGAGCAGTACTTC.

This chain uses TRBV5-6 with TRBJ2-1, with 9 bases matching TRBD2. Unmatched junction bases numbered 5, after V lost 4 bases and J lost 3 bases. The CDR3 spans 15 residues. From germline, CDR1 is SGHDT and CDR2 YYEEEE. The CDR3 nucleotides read TGTGCCAGCAGCCCGACTAGCGGTTTCTACAATGAGCAGTTCTTC. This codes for CASSPTSGFYNEQFF.

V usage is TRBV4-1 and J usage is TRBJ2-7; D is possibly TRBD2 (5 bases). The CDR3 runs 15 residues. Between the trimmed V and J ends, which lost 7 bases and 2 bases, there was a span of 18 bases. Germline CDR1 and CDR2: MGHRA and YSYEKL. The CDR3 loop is CASTPSRETPYEQYF. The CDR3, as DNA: TGCGCCAGCACGCCTTCGAGGGAGACCCCCTACGAGCAGTACTTC.

The chain's CDR3 is CASSLPGTGGPEQYF. The CDR3 DNA reads as TGTGCCAGCAGCTTACCCGGGACAGGGGGCCCCGAGCAGTACTTC. The chain joins TRBV7-8 to TRBJ2-7; TRBD1 agrees at 12 bases. Germline loops: CDR1 SGHVS, CDR2 FQNEAQ. The V gene end was trimmed by 2 bases and the J gene end by 6 bases; junction bases not matched to a gene: 5. The CDR3 runs to 15 residues.

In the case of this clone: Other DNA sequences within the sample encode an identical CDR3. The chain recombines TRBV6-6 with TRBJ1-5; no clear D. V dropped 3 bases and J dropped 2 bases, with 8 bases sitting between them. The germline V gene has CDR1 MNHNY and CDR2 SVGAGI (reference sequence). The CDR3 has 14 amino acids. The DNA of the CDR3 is TGTGCCAGCAGTTATTCTACGGGCAATCAGCCCCAGCATTTT. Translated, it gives CASSYSTGNQPQHF.

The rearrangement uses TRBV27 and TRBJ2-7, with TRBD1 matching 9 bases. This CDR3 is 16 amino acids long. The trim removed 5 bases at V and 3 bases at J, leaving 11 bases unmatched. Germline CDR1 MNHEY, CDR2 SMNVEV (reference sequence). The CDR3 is CASSRVGGQGGYEQYF. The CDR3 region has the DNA TGTGCCAGCAGTCGGGTTGGGGGACAGGGCGGCTACGAGCAGTACTTC.

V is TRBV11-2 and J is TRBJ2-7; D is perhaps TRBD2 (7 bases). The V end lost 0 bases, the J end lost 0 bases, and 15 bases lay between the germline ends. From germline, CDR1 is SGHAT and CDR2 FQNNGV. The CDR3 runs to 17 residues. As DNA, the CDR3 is TGTGCCAGCAGCTTAGATCAAACGGGGGGCCCCTCCTACGAGCAGTACTTC. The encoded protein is CASSLDQTGGPSYEQYF.

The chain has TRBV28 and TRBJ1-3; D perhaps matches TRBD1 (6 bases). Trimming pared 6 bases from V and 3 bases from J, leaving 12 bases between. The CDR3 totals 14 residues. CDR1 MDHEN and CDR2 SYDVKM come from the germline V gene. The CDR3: CASRVGGSGNTIYF. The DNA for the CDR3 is TGTGCCAGCAGGGTAGGGGGAAGTGGAAACACCATATATTTT.

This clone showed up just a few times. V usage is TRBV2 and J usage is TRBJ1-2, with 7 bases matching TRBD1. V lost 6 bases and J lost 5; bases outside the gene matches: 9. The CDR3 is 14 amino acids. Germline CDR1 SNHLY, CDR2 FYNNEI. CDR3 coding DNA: TGTGCCAGCAGGGTCGACAGGGTTGTTTATGGCTACACCTTC. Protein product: CASRVDRVVYGYTF.

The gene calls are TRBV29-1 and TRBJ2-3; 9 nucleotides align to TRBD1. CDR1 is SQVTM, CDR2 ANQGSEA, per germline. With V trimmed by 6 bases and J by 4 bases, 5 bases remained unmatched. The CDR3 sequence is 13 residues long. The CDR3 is CSVLQGAADTQYF. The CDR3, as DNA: TGCAGCGTCCTACAGGGGGCGGCAGATACGCAGTATTTT.